In its sample, the clone carrying this TCR beta chain was seen once. The sample originates from a study of cytomegalovirus exposure and HLA in healthy donors. 60 Vbeta and 13 Jbeta primers were used in PCR. TCRdb's table, derived via immunoSEQ multiplex PCR, lists solely in-frame clones and lacks some. The sample contains about 110,000 clones, roughly 67% of which appear only once. J was trimmed by 6 bases and V by 4 bases; bases with no gene match: 4. CDR3 length: 15 residues. Germline V CDR1 and CDR2: PRHDT, FYEKMQ (reference sequence). This clonotype was sampled from a man aged 40-50 years in good health and CMV-seronegative. What was sequenced was PBMCs. The chain couples TRBV13 to TRBJ2-1; 12 positions match TRBD1. The CDR3 loop reads CASSSGTGGLNEQFF. CDR3 nucleotides: TGTGCCAGCAGCTCCGGGACAGGGGGCCTCAATGAGCAGTTCTTC.